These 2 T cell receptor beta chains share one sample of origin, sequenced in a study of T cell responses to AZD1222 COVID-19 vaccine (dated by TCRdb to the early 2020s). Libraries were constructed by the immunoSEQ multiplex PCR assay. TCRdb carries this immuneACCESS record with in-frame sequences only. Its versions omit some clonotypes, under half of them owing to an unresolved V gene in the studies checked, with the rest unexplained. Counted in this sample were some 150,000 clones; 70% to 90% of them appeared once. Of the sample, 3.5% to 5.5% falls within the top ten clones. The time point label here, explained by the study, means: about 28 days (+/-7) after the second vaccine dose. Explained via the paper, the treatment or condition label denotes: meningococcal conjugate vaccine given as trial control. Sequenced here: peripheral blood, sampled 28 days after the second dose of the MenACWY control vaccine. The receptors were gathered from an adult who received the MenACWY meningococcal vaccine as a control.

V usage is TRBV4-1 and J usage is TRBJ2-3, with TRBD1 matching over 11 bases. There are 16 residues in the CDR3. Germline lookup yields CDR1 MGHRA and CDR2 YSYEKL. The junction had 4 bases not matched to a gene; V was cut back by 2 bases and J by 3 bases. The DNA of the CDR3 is TGCGCCAGCAGCCAAACCGGGACAGGGGGGACAGATACGCAGTATTTT. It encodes CASSQTGTGGTDTQYF.

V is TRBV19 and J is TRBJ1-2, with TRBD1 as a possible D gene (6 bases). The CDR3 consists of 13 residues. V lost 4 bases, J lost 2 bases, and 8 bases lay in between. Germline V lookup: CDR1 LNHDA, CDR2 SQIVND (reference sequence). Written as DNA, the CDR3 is TGTGCCAGTAGTACAGGGGCCAACTATGGCTACACCTTC. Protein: CASSTGANYGYTF.